A single sample is the source of the 8 T cell receptor beta chains below, sequenced in a study of T cell changes during pregnancy in multiple sclerosis. The data were produced by immunoSEQ multiplex PCR, yet TCRdb's version contains in-frame clones alone and is incomplete. The data show approximately 100,000 clones, around 92% seen once. Material: peripheral blood, obtained after pregnancy. These receptors were obtained from a female donor in good health, enrolled as a control in a pregnancy study.

The chain is built from TRBV30 and TRBJ1-1, with TRBD1 matching over 9 bases. The CDR3 length is 16 residues. J lost 6 bases, V lost 0 bases, and 11 bases had no gene match. The germline gives CDR1 GTSNPN, CDR2 SVGIG (reference sequence). Written as DNA, the CDR3 is TGTGCCTGGAGTGTTTCCGTGGGACAGGGCTCCTCTGAAGCTTTCTTT. It yields the protein CAWSVSVGQGSSEAFF.

In its sample, this clone was seen once. The V and J genes are TRBV19 and TRBJ1-5, with a possible D match to TRBD1 (5 bases). Germline loops: CDR1 LNHDA, CDR2 SQIVND (reference sequence). The CDR3 consists of 15 residues. V was trimmed by 4 bases and J by 7 bases, leaving 17 bases between them. The CDR3 DNA is TGTGCCAGTAGTACGCCCTGGACACTAAACCAGCCCCAGCATTTT. Protein sequence: CASSTPWTLNQPQHF.

This clone was detected only once. The CDR3 DNA sequence: TGCGCCAGCAGCTTGGGACAAAACTCCTACAATGAGCAGTTCTTC. Its protein is CASSLGQNSYNEQFF. The chain is built from TRBV5-1 and TRBJ2-1; D uncertain. The germline V and J ends were trimmed by 0 bases and 0 bases, with 7 bases remaining between them. The CDR3 extends over 15 amino acids. Germline lookup yields CDR1 SGHRS and CDR2 YFSETQ.

This chain joins TRBV15 and TRBJ1-4, with TRBD1 as a possible D gene (5 bases). Looked up from germline, CDR1 is LNHNV and CDR2 is YYDKDF (reference sequence). The CDR3 length is 16 residues. Between the trimmed V and J ends, which lost 1 base and 2 bases, there was a span of 11 bases. The CDR3 DNA follows: TGTGCCACCAGCAGAGTAATGGGGCTCACTAATGAAAAACTGTTTTTT. It encodes CATSRVMGLTNEKLFF. The whole variable domain, filled in from reference TRBV15 and TRBJ1-4, reads DAMVIQNPRYQVTQFGKPVTLSCSQTLNHNVMYWYQQKSSQAPKLLFHYYDKDFNNEADTPDNFQSRRPNTSFCFLDIRSPGLGDTAMYLCATSRVMGLTNEKLFFGSGTQLSVL.

This chain's CDR3 is CASSLYRGPYEQYF. DNA for the CDR3: TGTGCCAGCAGTCTTTACAGGGGGCCTTACGAGCAGTACTTC. The chain recombines TRBV6-5 with TRBJ2-7, with TRBD1 matching over 9 bases. This CDR3 is 14 amino acids long. V lost 5 bases, J lost 4 bases, and 6 bases stayed unmatched. CDR1 MNHEY and CDR2 SVGAGI come from the germline V gene.

This chain joins TRBV10-3 and TRBJ2-3, with TRBD2 identical over 14 bases. CDR3 length: 15 residues. CDR1 is ENHRY and CDR2 is SYGVKD in the germline V gene. J was trimmed by 4 bases and V by 8 bases; bases with no gene match: 5. This chain's CDR3 is CAIAGTSGSADTQYF. CDR3 nucleotides: TGTGCCATCGCCGGGACTAGCGGGAGTGCAGATACGCAGTATTTT.

V and J are TRBV6-4 and TRBJ1-2, with 11 bases identical to TRBD1. The CDR3 consists of 14 residues. The J segment lost 4 bases and the V segment lost 8 bases, leaving 6 bases of the junction unmatched. From germline, CDR1 is MRHNA and CDR2 SNTAGT. The CDR3 region has the DNA TGTGCCAGCGCACGGACAGGGGGCGCCTATGGCTACACCTTC. Protein sequence: CASARTGGAYGYTF.

The gene calls are TRBV10-3 and TRBJ1-2, with D hard to call. V lost 2 bases and J 2 bases, leaving 9 bases between the germline ends. The CDR3 runs 14 residues. Per germline, CDR1 ENHRY and CDR2 SYGVKD. CDR3: CAISETTRNYGYTF. CDR3 sequence (DNA): TGTGCCATCAGTGAGACCACAAGAAACTATGGCTACACCTTC.